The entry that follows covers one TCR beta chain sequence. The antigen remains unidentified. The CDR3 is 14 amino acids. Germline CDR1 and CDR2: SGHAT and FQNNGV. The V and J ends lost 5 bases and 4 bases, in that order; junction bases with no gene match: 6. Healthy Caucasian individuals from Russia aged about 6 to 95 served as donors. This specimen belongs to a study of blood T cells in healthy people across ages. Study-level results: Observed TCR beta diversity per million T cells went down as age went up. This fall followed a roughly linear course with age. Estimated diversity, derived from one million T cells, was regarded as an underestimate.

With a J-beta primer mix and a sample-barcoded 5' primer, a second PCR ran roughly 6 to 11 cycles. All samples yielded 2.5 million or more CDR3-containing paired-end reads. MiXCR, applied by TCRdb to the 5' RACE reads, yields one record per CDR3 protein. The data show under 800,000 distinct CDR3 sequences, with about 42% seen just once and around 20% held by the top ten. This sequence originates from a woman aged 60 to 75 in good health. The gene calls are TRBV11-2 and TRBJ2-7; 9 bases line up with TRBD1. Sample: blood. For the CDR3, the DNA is TGTGCCAGCAGCCGAGACAGGGGGTATTACGAGCAGTACTTC. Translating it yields CASSRDRGYYEQYF.